Sequencing of this TCR beta chain was carried out in a study of Graves' ophthalmopathy and Graves' hyperthyroidism. Turning to the study itself: The stable label applied to hyperthyroidism with no ophthalmopathy within 18 months of follow-up.

Beta-chain TCR CDR3 regions were amplified from RNA transcripts. HTBI primers served in a first-round RT-PCR, which a second-round multiplex PCR followed. MiXCR, run by TCRdb on the multiplex PCR reads, gives a single entry per CDR3 protein. The sample includes a few hundred thousand distinct CDR3 sequences, about 35% of them seen just once. The CDR3 is 14 residues long. Germline V gene sequence: CDR1 SEHNR, CDR2 FQNEAQ (reference sequence). Diagnoses were established from clinical symptoms, serum thyroxine, TRAb, thyroid ultrasound and orbital computed tomography. Comment on this clonotype: At one end the junction does not follow the germline gene, possibly because of a read error.

The sequenced material came from peripheral blood or thyroid tissue (not recorded which). The rearrangement joins TRBV7-9 to TRBJ2-1; D not resolved. This sequence was found in an adult man with Graves' hyperthyroidism. The CDR3 loop reads CASSVSSPTDEQFF. CDR3 DNA: TGCGCCAGCAGCGTGAGTTCTCCTACGGATGAGCAGTTCTTC.